This TCR beta chain was captured in a study of cytomegalovirus exposure and HLA in healthy donors. Study-level results: Usually a TCR sequence was rare, but some public TCRs were found in many donors. V- and J-gene trimming of TCR beta was linked (in a later analysis) to a missense DCLRE1C variant.

Donors in the study were healthy people who gave bone marrow. The PCR used 60 Vbeta and 13 Jbeta primers. Generated by immunoSEQ multiplex PCR, the TCRdb table keeps only in-frame clones and is missing some. This table has approximately 120,000 clones, about four fifths appearing once. The CDR3 spans 16 residues. V shed 5 bases, J shed 0 bases, and the junction held 7 bases outside the gene matches. Per the germline V gene, CDR1 is LNHNV and CDR2 is YYDKDF (reference sequence). Note on this clone: Its target is not known.

Sequenced material: PBMCs. The chain links TRBV15 to TRBJ2-5; TRBD2 matches at 9 bases. This clonotype originated in a woman aged 40 to 50 in good health and CMV-seropositive. This CDR3 is CATSARTSAYQETQYF. For the CDR3, the DNA is TGTGCCACCAGCGCTCGGACTAGCGCTTACCAAGAGACCCAGTACTTC.